The present TCR beta chain was sequenced within a study of blood T cell repertoires in COVID-19. Whole-study context: T cells, B-cell-depleted T cells, or PBMCs provided the cDNA or gDNA that served as material.

The germline CDR1 and CDR2 sequences are SGHRS and YFSETQ. V gave up 4 bases and J gave up 4 bases; unmatched junction bases: 1. The CDR3 extends over 13 amino acids. The data were produced by immunoSEQ multiplex PCR, yet TCRdb's version contains in-frame clones alone and is incomplete. The sample has about 270,000 clones; around four fifths are singletons. The genes are TRBV5-1 and TRBJ2-5; 10 bases map to TRBD2. The source of this sequence is a woman in her fifties or sixties with active or convalescent COVID-19. Sequencing used peripheral blood. CDR3 protein: CASSGTSVETQYF. DNA of the CDR3: TGCGCCAGCAGCGGGACTAGCGTAGAGACCCAGTACTTC.